This TCR beta chain was identified in a study of shared clonotypes between healthy human individuals. The study's findings and limits: Among non-shared clonotypes, generation probabilities were lower than among those shared by all four donors.

This CDR3 contains 14 residues. CDR1 is SEHNR and CDR2 is FQNEAQ in the germline V gene (reference sequence). V was pared by 7 bases and J by 1 base, with 10 bases between. Sequencing was performed with immunoSEQ multiplex PCR; in TCRdb, only in-frame clones are kept and a portion is missing. The sample has roughly 2,000,000 clones, just over 90% seen once. It was CD45RO-negative cells, positively selected for CCR7, that made up naive CD8 cells, with terminally differentiated effector memory CD45RA+ cells excluded. Nashville, Tennessee was home to all donors, each a Caucasian adult. Notes on this clone: Its antigen is not identified.

The sequencing sample was made of naive CD8+ T cells from PBMCs. The receptor's source is a man in his late teens or twenties in good health. Some clones in this sample may be carry-over from other donors' samples. The gene calls are TRBV7-9 and TRBJ1-4; tentatively, D is TRBD1 (5 bases). The CDR3 DNA reads as TGTGCCAGCAACCGGGACCGAACTAATGAAAAACTGTTTTTT. Translated, it gives CASNRDRTNEKLFF. Based on the CDR3 plus reference TRBV7-9 and TRBJ1-4, the full variable domain is DTGVSQNPRHKITKRGQNVTFRCDPISEHNRLYWYRQTLGQGPEFLTYFQNEAQLEKSRLLSDRFSAERPKGSFSTLEIQRTEQGDSAMYLCASNRDRTNEKLFFGSGTQLSVL.